This T cell receptor beta chain derives from a study of PD-1 blockade in classical Hodgkin lymphoma. The study, taken as a whole, reports: The study found complete responders had baseline diversity similar to newly diagnosed patients. Relapsed/refractory patients reportedly had the lowest baseline TCR diversity, below newly diagnosed patients, who were below healthy donors.

The table lists this clone with a few counts. Its antigen is unknown. Sequenced by immunoSEQ multiplex PCR; TCRdb stores in-frame clones only, minus some. The table records 31,000 or so clones, 65% to 80% of them present only once. CDR1 is MGHRA and CDR2 is YSYEKL in the germline V gene. The CDR3 is 13 amino acids. The V gene lost 2 bases and the J gene lost 4 bases, with 8 bases spanning the gap. Time point indicated: cycle 4 day 1 (C4D1), after 6 weeks of nivolumab. Relapse after autologous stem cell transplantation occurred in every patient, and brentuximab vedotin exposure varied. Sequenced material: peripheral blood mononuclear cells (PBMCs), taken before the fourth cycle of nivolumab. This chain uses TRBV4-1 with TRBJ1-1; D gene unclear. This TCR was sampled from a human donor with classical Hodgkin lymphoma. The CDR3 here is CASSQLAGTEAFF. CDR3 sequence (DNA): TGCGCCAGCAGCCAATTAGCGGGCACTGAAGCTTTCTTT.